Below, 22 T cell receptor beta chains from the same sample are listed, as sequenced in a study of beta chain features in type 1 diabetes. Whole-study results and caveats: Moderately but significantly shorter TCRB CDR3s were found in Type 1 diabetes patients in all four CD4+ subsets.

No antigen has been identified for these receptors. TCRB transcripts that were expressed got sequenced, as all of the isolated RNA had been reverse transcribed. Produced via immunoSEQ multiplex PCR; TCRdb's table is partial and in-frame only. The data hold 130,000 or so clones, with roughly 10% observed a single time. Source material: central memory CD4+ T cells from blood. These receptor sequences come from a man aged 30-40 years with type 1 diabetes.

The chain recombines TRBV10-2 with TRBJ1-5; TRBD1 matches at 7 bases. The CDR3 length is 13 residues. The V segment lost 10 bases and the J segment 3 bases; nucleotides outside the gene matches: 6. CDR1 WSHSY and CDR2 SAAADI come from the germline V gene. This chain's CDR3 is CATVGQFNQPQHF. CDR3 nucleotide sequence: TGCGCCACCGTGGGACAGTTCAATCAGCCCCAGCATTTT.

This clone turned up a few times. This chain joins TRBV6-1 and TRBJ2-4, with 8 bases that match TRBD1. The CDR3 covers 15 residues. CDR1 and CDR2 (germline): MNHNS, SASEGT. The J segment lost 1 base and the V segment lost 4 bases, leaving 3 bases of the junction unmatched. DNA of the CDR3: TGTGCCAGCAGTGTGGACAGGGCGGCCAAAAACATTCAGTACTTC. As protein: CASSVDRAAKNIQYF.

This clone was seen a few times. The CDR3 region has the DNA TGTGCCAGCAGCTTGAGAGCGTCTGGAGAGACCCAGTACTTC. It yields the protein CASSLRASGETQYF. The chain couples TRBV5-4 to TRBJ2-5; D remains unclear. The V end was cut by 1 base, the J end by 4 bases, with 11 bases between. The length of the CDR3 is 14 residues. CDR1 is SGHNT, CDR2 YYREEE, per germline (reference sequence).

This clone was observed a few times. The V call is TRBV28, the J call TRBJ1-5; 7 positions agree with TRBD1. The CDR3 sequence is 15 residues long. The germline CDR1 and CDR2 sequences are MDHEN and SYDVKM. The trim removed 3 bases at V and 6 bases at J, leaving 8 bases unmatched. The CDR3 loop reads CASSFSRGRGQPQHF. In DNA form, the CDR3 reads TGTGCCAGCAGTTTTAGTAGGGGGCGAGGTCAGCCCCAGCATTTT.

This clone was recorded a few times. The CDR3 DNA is TGTGCCTGGAGCCCGGACAGCGATTCACCCCTCCACTTT. Protein sequence: CAWSPDSDSPLHF. The rearrangement links TRBV30 to TRBJ1-6; perhaps TRBD1 as D (6 bases). There are 13 residues in the CDR3. V gave up 3 bases and J gave up 8 bases, with 11 bases separating them. Germline values: CDR1 GTSNPN, CDR2 SVGIG (reference sequence).

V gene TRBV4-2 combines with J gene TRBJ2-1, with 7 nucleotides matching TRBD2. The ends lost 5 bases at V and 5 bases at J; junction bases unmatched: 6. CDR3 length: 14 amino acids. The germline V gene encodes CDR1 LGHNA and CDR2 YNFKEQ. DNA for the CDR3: TGTGCCAGCAGCGCCCGTGGACTAGACAATGAGCAGTTCTTC. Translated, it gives CASSARGLDNEQFF.

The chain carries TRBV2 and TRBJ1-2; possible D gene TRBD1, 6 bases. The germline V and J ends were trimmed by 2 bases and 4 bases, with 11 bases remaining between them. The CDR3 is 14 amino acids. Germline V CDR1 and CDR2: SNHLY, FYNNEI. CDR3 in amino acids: CASSEPGASYGYTF. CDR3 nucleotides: TGTGCCAGCAGTGAACCAGGGGCCTCCTATGGCTACACCTTC. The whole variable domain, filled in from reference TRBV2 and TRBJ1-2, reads EPEVTQTPSHQVTQMGQEVILRCVPISNHLYFYWYRQILGQKVEFLVSFYNNEISEKSEIFDDQFSVERPDGSNFTLKIRSTKLEDSAMYFCASSEPGASYGYTFGSGTRLTVV.

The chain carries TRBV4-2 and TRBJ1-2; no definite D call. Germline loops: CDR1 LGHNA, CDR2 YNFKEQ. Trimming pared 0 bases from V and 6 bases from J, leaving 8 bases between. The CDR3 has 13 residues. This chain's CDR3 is CASSQEISDGYTF. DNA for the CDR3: TGTGCCAGCAGCCAAGAAATATCGGATGGCTACACCTTC.

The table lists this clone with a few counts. This chain's CDR3 is CASSNIGTGGYEQYF. In nucleotides, the CDR3 is TGTGCCAGTAGTAACATCGGGACAGGGGGCTACGAGCAGTACTTC. The V and J genes are TRBV19 and TRBJ2-7; 11 bases are a match to TRBD1. The CDR3 has 15 residues. Germline CDR1 LNHDA, CDR2 SQIVND (reference sequence). Trimming removed 4 bases from V and 3 bases from J; junction bases left unmatched: 5. Filled out from reference TRBV19 and TRBJ2-7, the complete variable domain reads DGGITQSPKYLFRKEGQNVTLSCEQNLNHDAMYWYRQDPGQGLRLIYYSQIVNDFQKGDIAEGYSVSREKKESFPLTVTSAQKNPTAFYLCASSNIGTGGYEQYFGPGTRLTVT.

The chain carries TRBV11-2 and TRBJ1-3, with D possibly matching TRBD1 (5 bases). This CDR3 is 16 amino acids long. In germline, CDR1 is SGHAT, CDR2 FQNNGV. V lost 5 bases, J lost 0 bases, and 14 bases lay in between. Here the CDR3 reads CASSRQILNSGNTIYF. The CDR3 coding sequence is TGTGCCAGCAGCCGACAGATTCTAAACTCTGGAAACACCATATATTTT.

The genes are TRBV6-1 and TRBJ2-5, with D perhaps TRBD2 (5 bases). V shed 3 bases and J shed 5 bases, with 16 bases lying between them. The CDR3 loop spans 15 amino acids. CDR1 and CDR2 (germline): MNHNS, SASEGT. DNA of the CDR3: TGTGCCAGCAGTGAGCGGGTCGGTACCGCGGAGACCCAGTACTTC. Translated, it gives CASSERVGTAETQYF.

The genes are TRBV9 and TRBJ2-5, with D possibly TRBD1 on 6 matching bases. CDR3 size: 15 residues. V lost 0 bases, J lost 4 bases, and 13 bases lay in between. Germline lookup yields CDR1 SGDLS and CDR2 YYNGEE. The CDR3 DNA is TGTGCCAGCAGCGTAGGTCAGGGACAAAGAGAGACCCAGTACTTC. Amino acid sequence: CASSVGQGQRETQYF.

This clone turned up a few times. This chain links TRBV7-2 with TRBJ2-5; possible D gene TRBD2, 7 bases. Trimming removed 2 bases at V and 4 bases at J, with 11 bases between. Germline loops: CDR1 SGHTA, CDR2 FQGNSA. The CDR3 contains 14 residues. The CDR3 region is CASSLWGGGETQYF. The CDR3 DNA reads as TGTGCCAGCAGCTTATGGGGGGGCGGAGAGACCCAGTACTTC.

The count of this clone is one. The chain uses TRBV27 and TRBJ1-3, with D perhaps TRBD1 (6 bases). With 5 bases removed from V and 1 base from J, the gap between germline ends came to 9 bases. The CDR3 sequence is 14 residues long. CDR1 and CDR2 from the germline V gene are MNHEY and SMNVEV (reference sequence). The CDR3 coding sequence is TGTGCCAGCAGTCCCAGGGGTTCTGGAAACACCATATATTTT. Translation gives CASSPRGSGNTIYF.

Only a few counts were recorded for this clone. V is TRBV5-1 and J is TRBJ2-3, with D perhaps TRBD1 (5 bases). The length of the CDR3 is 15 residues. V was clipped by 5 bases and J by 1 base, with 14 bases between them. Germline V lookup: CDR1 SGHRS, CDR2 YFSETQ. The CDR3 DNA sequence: TGCGCCAGCAGTCTCACGGGCAGGGGCACAGATACGCAGTATTTT. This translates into CASSLTGRGTDTQYF. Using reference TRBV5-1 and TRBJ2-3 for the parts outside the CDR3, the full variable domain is KAGVTQTPRYLIKTRGQQVTLSCSPISGHRSVSWYQQTPGQGLQFLFEYFSETQRNKGNFPGRFSGRQFSNSRSEMNVSTLELGDSALYLCASSLTGRGTDTQYFGPGTRLTVL.

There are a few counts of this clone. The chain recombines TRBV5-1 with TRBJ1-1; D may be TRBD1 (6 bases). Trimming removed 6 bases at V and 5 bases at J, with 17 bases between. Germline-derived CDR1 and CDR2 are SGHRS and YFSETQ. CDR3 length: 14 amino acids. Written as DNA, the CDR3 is TGCGCCAGCACCCCGCAGGGGCGCGGGACTGAAGCTTTCTTT. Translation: CASTPQGRGTEAFF.

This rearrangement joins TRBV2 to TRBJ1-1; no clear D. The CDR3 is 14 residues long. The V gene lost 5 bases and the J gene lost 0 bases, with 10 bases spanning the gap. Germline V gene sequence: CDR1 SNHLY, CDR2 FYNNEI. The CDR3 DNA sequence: TGTGCCAGCAGTCTTCGGAGCATGAACACTGAAGCTTTCTTT. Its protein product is CASSLRSMNTEAFF.

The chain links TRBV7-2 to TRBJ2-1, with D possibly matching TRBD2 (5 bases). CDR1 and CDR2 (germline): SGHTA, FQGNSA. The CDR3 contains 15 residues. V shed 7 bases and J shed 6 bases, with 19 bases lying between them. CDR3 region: CASTLSALGGNEQFF. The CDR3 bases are TGTGCCAGCACCCTTAGTGCCCTCGGAGGCAATGAGCAGTTCTTC.

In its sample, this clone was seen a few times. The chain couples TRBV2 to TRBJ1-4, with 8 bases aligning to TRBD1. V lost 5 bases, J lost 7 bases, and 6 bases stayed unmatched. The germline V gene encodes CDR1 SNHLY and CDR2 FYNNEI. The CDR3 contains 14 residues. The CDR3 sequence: CASSPGQEGEKLFF. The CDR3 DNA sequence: TGTGCCAGCAGTCCGGGACAGGAGGGTGAAAAACTGTTTTTT.

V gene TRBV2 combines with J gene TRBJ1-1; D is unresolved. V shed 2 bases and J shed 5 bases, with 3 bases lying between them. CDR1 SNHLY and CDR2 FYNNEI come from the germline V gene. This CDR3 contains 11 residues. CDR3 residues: CASSELTEAFF. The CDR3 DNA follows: TGTGCCAGCAGTGAACTAACTGAAGCTTTCTTT.

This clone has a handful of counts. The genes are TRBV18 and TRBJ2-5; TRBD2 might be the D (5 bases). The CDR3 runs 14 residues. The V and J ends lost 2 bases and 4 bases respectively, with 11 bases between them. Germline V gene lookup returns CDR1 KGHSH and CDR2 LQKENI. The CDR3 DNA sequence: TGTGCCAGCTCACCAGGGCAGGCGGGAGAGACCCAGTACTTC. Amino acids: CASSPGQAGETQYF. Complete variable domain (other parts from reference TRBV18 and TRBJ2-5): NAGVMQNPRHLVRRRGQEARLRCSPMKGHSHVYWYRQLPEEGLKFMVYLQKENIIDESGMPKERFSAEFPKEGPSILRIQQVVRGDSAAYFCASSPGQAGETQYFGPGTRLLVL.

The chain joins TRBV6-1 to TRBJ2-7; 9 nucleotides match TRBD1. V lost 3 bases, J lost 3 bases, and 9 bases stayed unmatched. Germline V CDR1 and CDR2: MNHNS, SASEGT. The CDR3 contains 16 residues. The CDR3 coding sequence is TGTGCCAGCAGTGACCAGGGACAGGGATCAATCTACGAGCAGTACTTC. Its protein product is CASSDQGQGSIYEQYF.